This T cell receptor beta chain was profiled in a study of neoadjuvant anti-PD-1 for oral cavity cancer. Measured with immunoSEQ multiplex PCR; TCRdb has only the in-frame clones, and not every one. The sample consists of approximately 7,000 clones, roughly three quarters of them appearing once. CDR1 and CDR2 (germline): SGHTA, FQGTGA. This CDR3 spans 13 amino acids. Trimming took 1 base from V and 9 from J, leaving 12 bases between them. These newly diagnosed stage II-IVA oral cavity squamous cell carcinoma patients had no prior systemic or radiation treatment. The V gene is TRBV7-3, the J gene TRBJ1-1, with D uncertain. This clonotype was obtained from a person between 35 and 79 years old with oral cavity squamous cell carcinoma. Sequencing used PBMCs, obtained before nivolumab (anti-PD-1) treatment. DNA of the CDR3: TGTGCCAGCAGCTTAAACGGGGAGACGAAAGCTTTCTTT. Translated: CASSLNGETKAFF.